What follows are 31 T cell receptor beta chains derived from one specimen sequenced in a study of OX40 agonist ivuxolimab in advanced cancers. Generated by immunoSEQ multiplex PCR, the TCRdb table keeps only in-frame clones and is missing some. The table lists 55,000 to 80,000 clones, 84% of them singletons. The material sequenced was CD4+ or CD8+ T cells sorted from blood, taken in a trial of the OX40 agonist ivuxolimab. These receptors were obtained from an adult with an advanced solid tumor such as melanoma, head and neck, liver or kidney cancer.

This rearrangement joins TRBV9 to TRBJ2-3; TRBD2 agrees at 9 bases. The CDR3 extends over 16 amino acids. The trim removed 4 bases at V and 2 bases at J, leaving 8 bases unmatched. Germline CDR1 SGDLS, CDR2 YYNGEE. Here the CDR3 reads CASSPLTSGSTDTQYF. CDR3 bases: TGTGCCAGCAGCCCTCTCACTAGCGGGTCCACAGATACGCAGTATTTT.

This clone has a handful of counts. The gene calls are TRBV5-4 and TRBJ2-2; 11 bases are shared with TRBD1. The CDR3 totals 15 residues. Trimming removed 2 bases from V and 7 bases from J; junction bases left unmatched: 4. Germline-derived CDR1 and CDR2 are SGHNT and YYREEE (reference sequence). This CDR3 is CASSLGQGAGGELFF. The CDR3 region has the DNA TGTGCCAGCAGCTTAGGACAGGGGGCTGGCGGGGAGCTGTTTTTT.

The gene calls are TRBV11-2 and TRBJ1-4; D might be TRBD1 (6 bases). The CDR3 totals 15 residues. CDR1 SGHAT and CDR2 FQNNGV come from the germline V gene. V was clipped by 3 bases and J by 5 bases, with 13 bases between them. The DNA of the CDR3 is TGTGCCAGCAGCTTCGGACAGAATCCGAATGAAAAACTGTTTTTT. This codes for CASSFGQNPNEKLFF.

This clone appeared once. J is TRBJ1-1 and V is TRBV23-1; no clear D. Being an ORF, TRBV23-1 has a function that is uncertain. This CDR3 is 15 amino acids long. The V gene lost 0 bases and the J gene lost 0 bases, with 8 bases spanning the gap. CDR3 residues: CASSQSEQMNTEAFF. CDR3 nucleotides: TGCGCCAGCAGTCAATCAGAACAGATGAACACTGAAGCTTTCTTT.

The V gene is TRBV18, the J gene TRBJ1-1, with D possibly being TRBD1 (6 bases). The CDR3 spans 14 residues. The V gene lost 2 bases and the J gene lost 2 bases, with 9 bases spanning the gap. Germline-derived CDR1 and CDR2 are KGHSH and LQKENI. This CDR3 reads CASSPKGGNTEAFF. The CDR3 DNA follows: TGTGCCAGCTCACCAAAAGGGGGTAACACTGAAGCTTTCTTT.

In its sample, this clone ranks as medium-sized (0.01 to 0.1%). CDR3 nucleotides: TGTGCCAGCAGCTTAGGTCTTAGGGGCCGGGGGTATGGCTACACCTTC. Translated, it gives CASSLGLRGRGYGYTF. The chain is built from TRBV11-2 and TRBJ1-2; D may be TRBD1 (5 bases). This CDR3 comprises 16 residues. Germline-derived CDR1 and CDR2 are SGHAT and FQNNGV. V lost 1 base and J lost 5, with 17 bases in between.

This clone was seen a few times. This chain joins TRBV7-2 and TRBJ1-2; 8 bases match TRBD1. Losses at the gene ends were 5 bases for V and 8 bases for J; bases not matched to a gene: 7. The CDR3 has 13 residues. Per the germline V gene, CDR1 is SGHTA and CDR2 is FQGNSA. The chain's CDR3 is CASSAPGQVGYTF. The CDR3 DNA reads as TGTGCCAGCAGCGCCCCGGGACAGGTGGGCTACACCTTC. Based on the CDR3 plus reference TRBV7-2 and TRBJ1-2, the full variable domain is GAGVSQSPSNKVTEKGKDVELRCDPISGHTALYWYRQSLGQGLEFLIYFQGNSAPDKSGLPSDRFSAERTGGSVSTLTIQRTQQEDSAVYLCASSAPGQVGYTFGSGTRLTVV.

The genes are TRBV7-9 and TRBJ1-5, with D tentatively TRBD1 (5 bases). This CDR3 spans 16 amino acids. V lost 1 base and J 1 base, leaving 11 bases between the germline ends. The germline V gene has CDR1 SEHNR and CDR2 FQNEAQ (reference sequence). Here the CDR3 reads CASSLGGRVSNQPQHF. DNA of the CDR3: TGTGCCAGCAGCTTAGGCGGCAGGGTGAGCAATCAGCCCCAGCATTTT.

The chain employs TRBV6-5 and TRBJ1-1, with D unresolved. V lost 0 bases and J lost 0, with 8 bases in between. CDR3 length: 15 residues. Germline values: CDR1 MNHEY, CDR2 SVGAGI. CDR3 sequence: CASSYSGGLNTEAFF. The DNA for the CDR3 is TGTGCCAGCAGTTACTCGGGAGGGCTGAACACTGAAGCTTTCTTT.

The rearrangement links TRBV5-1 to TRBJ1-5, with TRBD1 as a possible D gene (6 bases). With 4 bases removed from V and 2 bases from J, the gap between germline ends came to 10 bases. In germline, CDR1 is SGHRS, CDR2 YFSETQ. The CDR3 is 14 residues long. DNA of the CDR3: TGCGCCAGCAGCGCAGGGGACCGCAATCAGCCCCAGCATTTT. Protein product: CASSAGDRNQPQHF.

The V and J genes are TRBV10-1 and TRBJ1-2, with 8 bases aligning to TRBD1. The CDR3 runs to 14 residues. V shed 8 bases, J shed 8 bases, and the junction held 13 bases outside the gene matches. Per germline, CDR1 WNHNN and CDR2 SYGVQD (reference sequence). CDR3 amino acids: CASFTGGLLRGYTF. The CDR3 bases are TGCGCCAGCTTCACAGGGGGGCTTCTCCGGGGCTACACCTTC.

The V and J genes are TRBV4-3 and TRBJ1-2, with D perhaps matching TRBD1 (5 bases). This CDR3 is built from 14 residues. Germline V gene sequence: CDR1 LGHNA, CDR2 YSLEER. The V and J ends lost 4 bases and 2 bases respectively, with 11 bases between them. The CDR3 reads CASSRDAGNYGYTF. In DNA, the CDR3 is TGCGCCAGCAGCCGGGACGCGGGGAACTATGGCTACACCTTC.

The V gene is TRBV2, the J gene TRBJ1-1; D is undetermined. Trimming left V 10 bases short and J 0 bases short, with 9 bases between. This CDR3 spans 12 amino acids. Germline V CDR1 and CDR2: SNHLY, FYNNEI. CDR3 protein: CANGRLNTEAFF. The CDR3 DNA reads as TGTGCCAACGGACGCTTGAACACTGAAGCTTTCTTT.

The genes are TRBV10-3 and TRBJ1-1; D is unresolved. CDR1 and CDR2 (germline): ENHRY, SYGVKD. The CDR3 is made up of 13 amino acids. Trimming removed 4 bases from V and 1 base from J, with 7 bases in between. CDR3 DNA sequence: TGTGCCATCAGTGGGACTTCGAACACTGAAGCTTTCTTT. This translates into CAISGTSNTEAFF.

The gene calls are TRBV30 and TRBJ1-5; D is unclear. Trimming removed 6 bases at V and 6 bases at J, with 24 bases between. The germline CDR1 and CDR2 sequences are GTSNPN and SVGIG (reference sequence). There are 16 residues in the CDR3. The CDR3 sequence is CACDQGFGAGSQPQHF. CDR3 bases: TGTGCCTGTGACCAAGGATTCGGTGCCGGAAGTCAGCCCCAGCATTTT.

This clone was seen only once. The V gene is TRBV6-5, the J gene TRBJ2-7; 8 bases fit TRBD2. Trimming removed 0 bases from V and 0 bases from J; junction bases left unmatched: 1. Germline CDR1 and CDR2: MNHEY and SVGAGI. The CDR3 length is 15 residues. For the CDR3, the DNA is TGTGCCAGCAGTTACTCCACTAGCGGCTCCTACGAGCAGTACTTC. It encodes CASSYSTSGSYEQYF.

The V gene is TRBV5-6, the J gene TRBJ2-3, with 7 bases lining up with TRBD2. Per germline, CDR1 SGHDT and CDR2 YYEEEE. The CDR3 runs to 15 residues. V shed 0 bases and J 2 bases; nucleotides not matched to a gene: 3. Here the CDR3 DNA reads TGTGCCAGCAGCTTGGTAGGGACTAACACAGATACGCAGTATTTT. Translated: CASSLVGTNTDTQYF.

The chain links TRBV19 to TRBJ2-7; TRBD1 or TRBD2 may be the D gene (6 bases each). V lost 0 bases and J 3 bases, leaving 12 bases between the germline ends. Looked up from germline, CDR1 is LNHDA and CDR2 is SQIVND (reference sequence). The CDR3 is made up of 15 amino acids. The chain's CDR3 is CASSIDTKGGYEQYF. For the CDR3, the DNA is TGTGCCAGTAGTATAGATACGAAGGGGGGCTACGAGCAGTACTTC.

The chain carries TRBV7-9 and TRBJ2-4, with D possibly called TRBD1 or TRBD2 (5 bases each). Trimming removed 4 bases from V and 2 bases from J, with 12 bases in between. CDR1 is SEHNR and CDR2 is FQNEAQ in the germline V gene (reference sequence). CDR3 length equals 15 residues. The CDR3 loop is CASSSSGTTKNIQYF. CDR3 in DNA: TGTGCCAGCAGCTCCTCCGGGACGACCAAAAACATTCAGTACTTC.

The chain carries TRBV15 and TRBJ1-1; D perhaps matches TRBD1 (6 bases). Germline-derived CDR1 and CDR2 are LNHNV and YYDKDF (reference sequence). This CDR3 is built from 14 residues. The germline V and J ends were trimmed by 4 bases and 1 base, with 10 bases remaining between them. DNA of the CDR3: TGTGCCACCAGCACCGGGGGGCCGAACACTGAAGCTTTCTTT. This sequence encodes CATSTGGPNTEAFF.

Ten or more counts support this clone. V usage is TRBV5-1 and J usage is TRBJ1-1; D is unresolved. There are 16 residues in the CDR3. The germline gives CDR1 SGHRS, CDR2 YFSETQ. V gave up 1 base and J gave up 1 base, with 14 bases separating them. As DNA, the CDR3 is TGCGCCAGCAGCTTGTTGGCTACTGGGCCGAACACTGAAGCTTTCTTT. This translates into CASSLLATGPNTEAFF.

In the case of this clone: Germline is not matched at one junction end, which may reflect a read error. The chain carries TRBV7-7 and TRBJ2-7, with 9 bases aligning to TRBD1. The V gene's germline CDR1 is SSHAT and CDR2 FNYEAQ (reference sequence). This CDR3 region has 14 residues. The CDR3 sequence: CASSLTGGGDEQYF. As DNA, the CDR3 is TGTGCTAGCAGCTTAACAGGGGGCGGCGACGAGCAGTACTTC.

V gene TRBV11-2 combines with J gene TRBJ2-7; D ambiguous. There are 15 residues in the CDR3. V was cut by 5 bases and J by 3 bases, with 17 bases left in between. Germline CDR1 reads SGHAT; CDR2 reads FQNNGV. This CDR3 reads CASSQRDHLGYEQYF. The DNA for the CDR3 is TGTGCCAGCAGCCAGAGAGATCATCTCGGCTACGAGCAGTACTTC.

The CDR3 here is CASSLRKGGSSYNSPLHF. CDR3 nucleotides: TGTGCCAGCAGCTTAAGGAAGGGAGGGAGCTCCTATAATTCACCCCTCCACTTT. The chain is built from TRBV11-2 and TRBJ1-6; D uncertain. This CDR3 contains 18 residues. Trimming took off 2 bases at V and 0 bases at J, with 14 bases between the two ends. The V gene's germline CDR1 is SGHAT and CDR2 FQNNGV.

The gene calls are TRBV6-6 and TRBJ2-7, with D possibly TRBD1 on 5 matching bases. This CDR3 is built from 16 residues. V was pared by 5 bases and J by 1 base, with 18 bases between. CDR1 and CDR2 (germline): MNHNY, SVGAGI (reference sequence). The DNA of the CDR3 is TGTGCCAGCAGTACGATTGACAGAACCCTTTCCTACGAGCAGTACTTC. This encodes CASSTIDRTLSYEQYF.

The V gene is TRBV7-3, the J gene TRBJ2-7, with D perhaps TRBD1 or TRBD2 (6 bases each). The V end lost 5 bases, the J end lost 5 bases, and 19 bases lay between the germline ends. Germline V CDR1 and CDR2: SGHTA, FQGTGA. This CDR3 comprises 15 residues. Here the CDR3 DNA reads TGTGCCAGCAGCCCGGAGGGGGATAGTAGGAACGAGCAGTACTTC. It encodes CASSPEGDSRNEQYF.

The V call is TRBV10-3, the J call TRBJ2-1; possibly TRBD2 for D (5 bases). Germline CDR1 reads ENHRY; CDR2 reads SYGVKD. The V gene lost 3 bases and the J gene lost 6 bases, with 9 bases spanning the gap. The CDR3 runs 13 residues. In DNA form, the CDR3 reads TGTGCCATCAGTGATACCGGAGGCAATGAGCAGTTCTTC. This encodes CAISDTGGNEQFF.

This clone was seen a single time. This rearrangement joins TRBV13 to TRBJ2-3, with D tentatively TRBD2 (5 bases). Deletions cut 3 bases from V and 2 bases from J, with 15 bases between. There are 16 residues in the CDR3. Germline V gene data show CDR1 as PRHDT and CDR2 as FYEKMQ (reference sequence). Here the CDR3 DNA reads TGTGCCAGCAGCTTGAGTCGAGGGCTTAACACAGATACGCAGTATTTT. This gives the protein CASSLSRGLNTDTQYF.

The chain couples TRBV18 to TRBJ2-6; maybe TRBD2 (7 bases). The CDR3 has 15 amino acids. V was clipped by 4 bases and J by 2 bases, with 9 bases between them. From germline, CDR1 is KGHSH and CDR2 LQKENI. In DNA, the CDR3 is TGTGCCAGCTCACACGGGGGGCCTGGGGCCAACGTCCTGACTTTC. This sequence encodes CASSHGGPGANVLTF.

The V call is TRBV10-3, the J call TRBJ1-2; 9 bases match TRBD1. With 6 bases clipped from V and 4 bases from J, the junction kept 12 bases outside the gene matches. The CDR3 is made up of 16 amino acids. Germline lookup yields CDR1 ENHRY and CDR2 SYGVKD. As DNA, the CDR3 is TGTGCCATCAGCTCAGAACAGGGGGCGCAGGGCTATGGCTACACCTTC. It translates to CAISSEQGAQGYGYTF.

The CDR3 spells CASSPPIGSYEQYF. The CDR3, as DNA: TGTGCCAGCAGCCCCCCCATCGGCTCCTACGAGCAGTACTTC. This chain joins TRBV14 and TRBJ2-7; D unclear. The germline V gene encodes CDR1 SGHDN and CDR2 FVKESK. V was shortened by 4 bases and J by 0 bases, with 10 bases between the two germline ends. This CDR3 is 14 amino acids long.